This T cell receptor (beta chain) was sequenced during a study of blood T cells in healthy people across ages. Overall study: Template switching picked up about one barcoded beta molecule for each two T cells.

Primers used in a second PCR of roughly 7 to 11 cycles were a sample-barcoded 5' primer and a J-beta primer mix. From each sample, at least 3 million paired-end reads containing CDR3 were obtained. TCRdb re-analysed the 5' RACE reads in MiXCR, keeping a single row per CDR3 protein. The sample consists of 1.5 million to 2 million distinct CDR3 sequences, 40% to 55% of them appearing once. Russia was home to the donors, healthy Caucasian individuals aged about 6 to 100. Sequenced: blood. This TCR came from a woman aged 40-49 years in good health.

CDR3 nucleotides: TGCAGTGCTAGCATGCCAGCGGGGGGGCATGAGGGGACCCAGTACTTC. It encodes CSASMPAGGHEGTQYF. V and J are TRBV20-1 and TRBJ2-5, with 10 bases identical to TRBD2. The junction had 14 bases not matched to a gene; V was cut back by 3 bases and J by 7 bases. The CDR3 loop spans 16 amino acids. CDR1 is DFQATT and CDR2 is SNEGSKA in the germline V gene (reference sequence).